Listed below are T cell receptor beta chains from one sample, sequenced in a study of blood T cell repertoires in COVID-19. Measured with immunoSEQ multiplex PCR; TCRdb has only the in-frame clones, and not every one. This sample has 65,000 to 70,000 clones, with roughly three quarters found just once. Specimen: peripheral blood. The receptor set was obtained from a man aged 60 to 69 with acute or convalescent COVID-19. CDR3s include the opening cysteine and the closing phenylalanine or tryptophan. A D gene is named only where the DNA matches it firmly. Not every row has a clone size; where given, it reads once, few, many or a size class.

V: TRBV5-1; D: TRBD1; J: TRBJ2-1; size: once; CDR3: CASSRQGATGNEQFF; DNA: TGCGCCAGCAGCCGACAGGGGGCGACGGGCAATGAGCAGTTCTTC
V: TRBV7-2; D: TRBD1; J: TRBJ1-1; size: few; CDR3: CASSYRDRGTEAFF; DNA: TGTGCCAGCAGTTACCGGGACAGGGGAACTGAAGCTTTCTTT
V: TRBV6-5; D: TRBD1; J: TRBJ2-7; size: .; CDR3: CASSNRDRDYEQYF; DNA: TGTGCCAGCAGTAACCGGGACAGGGATTACGAGCAGTACTTC
V: TRBV18; D: TRBD2; J: TRBJ2-7; size: .; CDR3: CASSPTPPSGGREQYF; DNA: TGTGCCAGCTCACCTACTCCACCTAGCGGGGGGCGCGAGCAGTACTTC
V: TRBV6-6; D: .; J: TRBJ2-1; size: .; CDR3: CASSSVYNEQFF; DNA: TGTGCCAGCAGTTCAGTCTACAATGAGCAGTTCTTC
V: TRBV30; D: .; J: TRBJ1-5; size: .; CDR3: CAWRSGASNQPQHF; DNA: TGTGCCTGGAGGTCAGGGGCTAGCAATCAGCCCCAGCATTTT
V: TRBV6-5; D: .; J: TRBJ2-1; size: .; CDR3: CASSLPDYNEQFF; DNA: TGTGCCAGCAGCCTTCCAGATTACAATGAGCAGTTCTTC
V: TRBV19; D: TRBD1; J: TRBJ1-1; size: .; CDR3: CASSGQGETEAFF; DNA: TGTGCCAGTTCGGGACAGGGGGAAACTGAAGCTTTCTTT
V: TRBV7-2; D: TRBD2; J: TRBJ2-1; size: .; CDR3: CASSYGTSGGAYNEQFF; DNA: TGTGCCAGCAGCTATGGGACTAGCGGGGGGGCCTACAATGAGCAGTTCTTC
V: TRBV6-1; D: TRBD1; J: TRBJ1-1; size: .; CDR3: CASSVQGQGGGNTEAFF; DNA: TGTGCCAGCAGTGTGCAAGGACAGGGCGGAGGGAACACTGAAGCTTTCTTT
V: TRBV29-1; D: TRBD1; J: TRBJ1-1; size: .; CDR3: CSVENRGRQGAFF; DNA: TGCAGCGTTGAAAATCGAGGTAGACAGGGAGCTTTCTTT
V: TRBV7-2; D: TRBD2; J: TRBJ2-5; size: .; CDR3: CASSFSSGGETQYF; DNA: TGTGCCAGCAGCTTCTCTAGCGGGGGAGAGACCCAGTACTTC
V: TRBV7-2; D: TRBD1; J: TRBJ1-5; size: .; CDR3: CASSHTSGGWPQHF; DNA: TGTGCCAGCAGTCATACTTCAGGGGGATGGCCCCAGCATTTT
V: TRBV20-1; D: .; J: TRBJ2-1; size: .; CDR3: CSGAGLNEQFF; DNA: TGCAGTGGTGCGGGCCTAAATGAGCAGTTCTTC
V: TRBV2; D: .; J: TRBJ1-6; size: few; CDR3: CASSEWKGLHF; DNA: TGTGCCAGCAGTGAATGGAAGGGGCTCCACTTT
V: TRBV7-9; D: .; J: TRBJ2-6; size: .; CDR3: CASSLNPQSSGANVLTF; DNA: TGTGCCAGCAGCTTAAATCCACAAAGCTCTGGGGCCAACGTCCTGACTTTC
V: TRBV6-2/TRBV6-3; D: .; J: TRBJ1-2; size: .; CDR3: CASSYSGDRMTNYGYTF; DNA: TGTGCCAGCAGTTACTCAGGTGACAGGATGACTAACTATGGCTACACCTTC
V: TRBV7-8; D: TRBD2; J: TRBJ2-5; size: .; CDR3: CASSFRRGRGGVKTQYF; DNA: TGTGCCAGCAGCTTCCGTCGGGGCCGGGGGGGCGTAAAGACCCAGTACTTC
V: TRBV7-2; D: TRBD2; J: TRBJ2-5; size: .; CDR3: CASSLLSGGQETQYF; DNA: TGTGCCAGCAGCCTGTTGAGCGGGGGACAAGAGACCCAGTACTTC
V: TRBV4-1; D: .; J: TRBJ2-3; size: .; CDR3: CASSQDLGRVTDTQYF; DNA: TGCGCCAGCAGCCAAGATTTGGGCAGGGTCACAGATACGCAGTATTTT
V: TRBV30; D: .; J: TRBJ1-5; size: .; CDR3: CAWSPGSCNQPQHF; DNA: TGTGCCTGGAGCCCTGGGAGTTGCAATCAGCCCCAGCATTTT
V: TRBV4-1; D: .; J: TRBJ1-4; size: .; CDR3: CASNGGQYNEKLFF; DNA: TGCGCCAGCAATGGAGGACAGTATAATGAAAAACTGTTTTTT
V: TRBV3-1/TRBV3-2; D: .; J: TRBJ1-6; size: .; CDR3: CASSQRPDSPLHF; DNA: TGTGCCAGCAGCCAGCGCCCCGATTCACCCCTCCACTTT
V: TRBV11-2; D: TRBD1; J: TRBJ1-3; size: .; CDR3: CASSRQGAGNTIYF; DNA: TGTGCCAGCAGCCGACAGGGAGCTGGAAACACCATATATTTT
V: TRBV7-2; D: .; J: TRBJ2-3; size: .; CDR3: CASSFQSGSDTQYF; DNA: TGTGCCAGCAGCTTTCAGTCAGGGTCAGATACGCAGTATTTT
V: TRBV9; D: TRBD2; J: TRBJ2-1; size: once; CDR3: CASSASGAYNEQFF; DNA: TGTGCCAGCAGCGCTAGCGGGGCCTACAATGAGCAGTTCTTC
V: TRBV18; D: .; J: TRBJ2-7; size: .; CDR3: CASSPPGSGEQYF; DNA: TGTGCCAGCTCACCACCCGGGTCGGGCGAGCAGTACTTC
V: TRBV11-1; D: TRBD1; J: TRBJ2-4; size: .; CDR3: CASNNRGNIQYF; DNA: TGTGCCAGCAACAACAGGGGGAACATTCAGTACTTC
V: TRBV9; D: TRBD1; J: TRBJ1-2; size: .; CDR3: CASSVAGTGNGYTF; DNA: TGTGCCAGCAGCGTAGCGGGGACAGGGAATGGCTACACCTTC
V: TRBV10-1; D: .; J: TRBJ2-1; size: .; CDR3: CASSLDSMYNEQFF; DNA: TGCGCCAGCAGTTTGGACAGCATGTACAATGAGCAGTTCTTC
V: TRBV15; D: .; J: TRBJ1-4; size: .; CDR3: CATSRDQGRNEKLFF; DNA: TGTGCCACCAGCAGAGATCAAGGGAGGAATGAAAAACTGTTTTTT
V: TRBV7-2; D: .; J: TRBJ1-5; size: .; CDR3: CASQGLGNQPQHF; DNA: TGTGCCAGTCAGGGGCTCGGCAATCAGCCCCAGCATTTT
V: TRBV15; D: TRBD1; J: TRBJ2-3; size: .; CDR3: CATSTLTGADTQYF; DNA: TGTGCCACCAGCACACTTACAGGGGCAGATACGCAGTATTTT